This entry concerns a single T cell receptor (beta chain). The source of the sample is a study of blood T cell repertoires in COVID-19. Study overall: Both acute and convalescent COVID-19 samples were obtained from the United States, Italy and Spain. The analysed material was cDNA or gDNA that came from T cells, B-cell-depleted T cells, or PBMCs.

Profiled with immunoSEQ multiplex PCR; TCRdb holds only in-frame clones, not every one. This sample has 200,000 to 300,000 clones, with 82% found just once. Looked up from germline, CDR1 is SGHVS and CDR2 is FNYEAQ. Trimming cost V 5 bases and J 2 bases, with 14 bases left between them. The CDR3 consists of 15 residues. The chain employs TRBV7-6 and TRBJ2-3; D is perhaps TRBD1 (6 bases). The receptor's source is a woman aged 60-70 years with active or convalescent COVID-19. Sequences were obtained from peripheral blood. The CDR3 coding sequence is TGTGCCAGCAGCACGCCGGGACACTTCACAGATACGCAGTATTTT. This translates into CASSTPGHFTDTQYF.